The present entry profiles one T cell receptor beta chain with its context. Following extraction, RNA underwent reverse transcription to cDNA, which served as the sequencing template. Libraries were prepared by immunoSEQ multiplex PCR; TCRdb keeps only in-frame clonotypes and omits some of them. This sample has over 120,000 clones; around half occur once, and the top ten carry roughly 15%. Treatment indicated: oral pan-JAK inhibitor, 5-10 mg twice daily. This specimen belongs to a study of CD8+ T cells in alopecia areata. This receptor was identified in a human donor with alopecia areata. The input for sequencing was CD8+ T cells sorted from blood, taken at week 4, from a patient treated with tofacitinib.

The CDR3 spells CATPGGVNGELFF. The DNA for the CDR3 is TGTGCCACCCCAGGGGGCGTTAACGGGGAGCTGTTTTTT. The chain carries TRBV19 and TRBJ2-2, with 8 bases that match TRBD1. Trimming took 10 bases from V and 7 from J; bases not matched to a gene: 8. This CDR3 spans 13 amino acids. Germline V gene data show CDR1 as LNHDA and CDR2 as SQIVND (reference sequence).